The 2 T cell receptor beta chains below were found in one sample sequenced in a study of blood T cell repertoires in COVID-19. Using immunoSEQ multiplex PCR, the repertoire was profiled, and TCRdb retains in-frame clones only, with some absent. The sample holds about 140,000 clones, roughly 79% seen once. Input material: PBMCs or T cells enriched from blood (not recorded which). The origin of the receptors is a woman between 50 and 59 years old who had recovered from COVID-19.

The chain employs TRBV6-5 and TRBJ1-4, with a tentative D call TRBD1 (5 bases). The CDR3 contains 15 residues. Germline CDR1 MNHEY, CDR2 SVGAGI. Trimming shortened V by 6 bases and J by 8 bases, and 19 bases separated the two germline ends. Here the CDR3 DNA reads TGTGCCAGCAGCTCCTCACGGGGGAGACAGGAAAAACTGTTTTTT. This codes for CASSSSRGRQEKLFF.

DNA of the CDR3: TGTGCCAGCTCACCACGTCCTCCGGGACAGACAGCCTACGAGCAGTACTTC. As protein: CASSPRPPGQTAYEQYF. The chain uses TRBV18 and TRBJ2-7; 7 bases line up with TRBD1. Germline assignment: CDR1 KGHSH and CDR2 LQKENI. This CDR3 contains 17 residues. Unmatched junction bases numbered 11, after V lost 1 base and J lost 2 bases.